There are many counts of the clone carrying this T cell receptor beta chain. Its antigen is currently unknown. This specimen belongs to a study of neurological immune-mediated disorders. General study points: The absence of any CDR3 amino acid sequence shared by expanded clones across subjects suggests that repertoires were private in all groups.

Indicated time point: longitudinal time-point 3. From germline, CDR1 is LGHDT and CDR2 YNNKEL (reference sequence). Trimming cost V 4 bases and J 4 bases, with 14 bases left between them. The CDR3 is 14 residues long. TCRdb ran MiXCR on the 5' RACE reads and lists one entry per CDR3 protein. The table includes about 45,000 distinct CDR3 sequences, 13% detected once. The receptor was derived from a man aged 30 to 39 in good health. V is TRBV3-1 and J is TRBJ2-7, with D possibly TRBD1 on 5 matching bases. Material for sequencing was PBMCs. CDR3 region: CASSRQGSAYEQYF. The CDR3 nucleotides are TGTGCCAGCAGCCGCCAGGGATCAGCATACGAGCAGTACTTC.